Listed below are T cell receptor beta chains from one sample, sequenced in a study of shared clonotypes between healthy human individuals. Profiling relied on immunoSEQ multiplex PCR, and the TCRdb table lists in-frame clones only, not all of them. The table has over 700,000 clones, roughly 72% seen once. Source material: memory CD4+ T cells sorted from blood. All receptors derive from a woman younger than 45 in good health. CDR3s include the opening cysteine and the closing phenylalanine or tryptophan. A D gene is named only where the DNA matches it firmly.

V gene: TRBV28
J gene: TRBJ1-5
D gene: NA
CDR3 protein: CASSLAGRSNQPQHF

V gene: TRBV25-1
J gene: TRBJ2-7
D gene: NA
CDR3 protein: CASSEGHTYEQYF

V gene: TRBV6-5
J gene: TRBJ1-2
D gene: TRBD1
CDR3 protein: CASSPRGQGDGYTF

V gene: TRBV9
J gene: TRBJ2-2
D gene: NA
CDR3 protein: CASSFGGTGELFF

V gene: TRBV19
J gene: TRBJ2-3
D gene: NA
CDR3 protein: CASLRDSTDTQYF

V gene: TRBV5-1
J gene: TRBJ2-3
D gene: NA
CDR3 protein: CASSLLPLAYSTDTQYF

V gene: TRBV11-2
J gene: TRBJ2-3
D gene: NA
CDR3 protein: CASRPGPSTDTQYF

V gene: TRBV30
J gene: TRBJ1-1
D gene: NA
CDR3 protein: CAWSVLWQNTEAFF

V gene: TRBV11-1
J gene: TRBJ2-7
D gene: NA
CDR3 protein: CASSSIRGREQYF

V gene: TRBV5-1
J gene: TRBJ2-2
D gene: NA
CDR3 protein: CASSLEGPGGGELFF

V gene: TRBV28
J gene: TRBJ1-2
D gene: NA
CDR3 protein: CASSLRLLEGYTF

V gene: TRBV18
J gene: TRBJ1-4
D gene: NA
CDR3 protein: CASSPRRDAFEKLFF

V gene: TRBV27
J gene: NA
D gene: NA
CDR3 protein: CASFGRKYEQYF

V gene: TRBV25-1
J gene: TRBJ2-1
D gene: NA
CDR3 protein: CASSDRPRTAQLYNEQFF

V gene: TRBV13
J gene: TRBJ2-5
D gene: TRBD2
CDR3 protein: CASSLASSGLRGEETQYF

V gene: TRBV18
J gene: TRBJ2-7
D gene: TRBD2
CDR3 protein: CASSPRTSVAWEQYF

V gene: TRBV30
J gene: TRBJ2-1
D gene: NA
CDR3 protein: CVLGAGAEQFF

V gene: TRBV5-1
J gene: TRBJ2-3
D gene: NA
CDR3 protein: CASSLAVSAVPTTDTQYF

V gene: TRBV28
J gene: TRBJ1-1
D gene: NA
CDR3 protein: CASRLGRLGTEAFF

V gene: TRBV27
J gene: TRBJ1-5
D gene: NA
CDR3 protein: CASSLFGRDSNQPQHF

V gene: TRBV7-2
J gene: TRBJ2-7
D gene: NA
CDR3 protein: CASSWQGGDYEQYF

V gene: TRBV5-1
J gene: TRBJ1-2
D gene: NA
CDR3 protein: CASRDLNSYGYTF

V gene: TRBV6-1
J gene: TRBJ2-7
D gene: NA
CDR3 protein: CASSEPGRVWRYF

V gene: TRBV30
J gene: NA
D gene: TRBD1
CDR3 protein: CAWTRQGYEQYF

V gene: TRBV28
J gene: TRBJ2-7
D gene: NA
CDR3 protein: CASSPGDGFDSYEQYF

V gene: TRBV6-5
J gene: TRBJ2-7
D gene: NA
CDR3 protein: CASSEQVYYEQYF

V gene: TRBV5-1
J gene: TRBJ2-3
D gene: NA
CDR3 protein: CASSLDGRRNTQYF

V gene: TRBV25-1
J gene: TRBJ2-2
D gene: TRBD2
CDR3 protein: CATGGLGNTGELFF

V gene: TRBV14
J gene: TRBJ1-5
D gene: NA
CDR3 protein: CASSSGGLDQPQHF

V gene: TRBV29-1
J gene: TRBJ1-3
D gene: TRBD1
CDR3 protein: CSGATGTGNTIYF

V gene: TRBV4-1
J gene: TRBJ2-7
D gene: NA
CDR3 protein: CASSPEGGQWYEQYF

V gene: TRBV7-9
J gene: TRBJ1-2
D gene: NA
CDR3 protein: CASSLGDGYTF

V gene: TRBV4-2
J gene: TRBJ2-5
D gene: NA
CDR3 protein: CASSLYYGETIGQETQYF

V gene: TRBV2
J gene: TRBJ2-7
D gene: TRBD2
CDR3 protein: CASSDQGLYYEQYF

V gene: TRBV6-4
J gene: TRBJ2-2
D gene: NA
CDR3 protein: CASSDSFTGKAGELFF

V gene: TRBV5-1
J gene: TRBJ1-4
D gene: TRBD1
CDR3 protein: CASSSTGAPNEKLFF

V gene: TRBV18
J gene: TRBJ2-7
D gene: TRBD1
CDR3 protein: CASSPGQPYEQYF

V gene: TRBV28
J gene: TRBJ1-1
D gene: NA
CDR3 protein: CASRMVGSLNTEAFF

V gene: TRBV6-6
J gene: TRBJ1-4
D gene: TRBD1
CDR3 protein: CASSYPTGGHEKLFF

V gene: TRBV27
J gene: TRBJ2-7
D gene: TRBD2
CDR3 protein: CASSEASGSIYEQYF

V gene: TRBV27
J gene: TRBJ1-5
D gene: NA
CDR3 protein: CASSFGPYQPQHF

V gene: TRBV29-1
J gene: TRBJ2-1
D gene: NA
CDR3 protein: CSVDLTEGGELSVNEQFF

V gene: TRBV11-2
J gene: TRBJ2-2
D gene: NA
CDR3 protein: CASSLVDAFIPGELFF

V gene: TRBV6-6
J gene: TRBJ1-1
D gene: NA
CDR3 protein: CASSYLSEGEEAFF

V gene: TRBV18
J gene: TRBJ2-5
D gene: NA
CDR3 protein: CASSPSYTSETQYF

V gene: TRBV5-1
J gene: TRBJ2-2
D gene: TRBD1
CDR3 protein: CASSARPGQGRTGELFF

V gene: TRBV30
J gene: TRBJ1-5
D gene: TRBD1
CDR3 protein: CAWERQGIGNQPQHF

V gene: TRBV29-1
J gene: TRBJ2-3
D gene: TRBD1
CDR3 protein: CSVAARQGHGDTQYF

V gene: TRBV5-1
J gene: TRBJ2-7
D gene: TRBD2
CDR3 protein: CASSLAGGLAGVEQYF

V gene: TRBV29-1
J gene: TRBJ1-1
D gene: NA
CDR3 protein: CSVEASSQFEAFF

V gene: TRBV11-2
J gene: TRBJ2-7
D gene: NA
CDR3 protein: CASSFRRTGLYEQYF

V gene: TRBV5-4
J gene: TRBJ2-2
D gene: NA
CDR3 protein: CASSLDQNTGELFF

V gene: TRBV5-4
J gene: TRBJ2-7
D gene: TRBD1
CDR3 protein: CASSGGTGLEQYF

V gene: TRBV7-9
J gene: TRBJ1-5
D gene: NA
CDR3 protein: CASSPGEEGSNQPQHF

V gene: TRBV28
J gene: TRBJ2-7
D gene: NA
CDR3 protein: CASSSPGKKLNEQYF

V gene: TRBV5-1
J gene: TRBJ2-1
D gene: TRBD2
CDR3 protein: CASSLTSGSYNEQFF

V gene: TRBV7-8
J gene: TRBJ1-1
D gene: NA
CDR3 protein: CASSSAGRPEAFF

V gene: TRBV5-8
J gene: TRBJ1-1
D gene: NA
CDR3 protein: CASSSGTLGLVAFF

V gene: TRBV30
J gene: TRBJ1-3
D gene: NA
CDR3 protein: CAWSTGNTIYF